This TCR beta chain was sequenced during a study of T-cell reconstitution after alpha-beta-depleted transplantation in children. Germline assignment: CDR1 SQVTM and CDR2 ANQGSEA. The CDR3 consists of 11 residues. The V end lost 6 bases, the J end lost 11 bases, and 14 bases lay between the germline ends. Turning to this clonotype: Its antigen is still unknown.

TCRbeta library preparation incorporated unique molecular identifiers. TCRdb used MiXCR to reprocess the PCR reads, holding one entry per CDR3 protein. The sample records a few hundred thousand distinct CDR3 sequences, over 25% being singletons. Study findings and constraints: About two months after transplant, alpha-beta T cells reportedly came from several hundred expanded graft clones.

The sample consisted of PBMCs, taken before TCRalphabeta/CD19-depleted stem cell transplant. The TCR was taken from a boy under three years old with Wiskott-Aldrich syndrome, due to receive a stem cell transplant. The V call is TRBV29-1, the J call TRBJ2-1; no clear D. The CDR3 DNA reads TGCAGCGTCCAAGGACGGGCCCAGCAGTTCTTC. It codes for CSVQGRAQQFF.